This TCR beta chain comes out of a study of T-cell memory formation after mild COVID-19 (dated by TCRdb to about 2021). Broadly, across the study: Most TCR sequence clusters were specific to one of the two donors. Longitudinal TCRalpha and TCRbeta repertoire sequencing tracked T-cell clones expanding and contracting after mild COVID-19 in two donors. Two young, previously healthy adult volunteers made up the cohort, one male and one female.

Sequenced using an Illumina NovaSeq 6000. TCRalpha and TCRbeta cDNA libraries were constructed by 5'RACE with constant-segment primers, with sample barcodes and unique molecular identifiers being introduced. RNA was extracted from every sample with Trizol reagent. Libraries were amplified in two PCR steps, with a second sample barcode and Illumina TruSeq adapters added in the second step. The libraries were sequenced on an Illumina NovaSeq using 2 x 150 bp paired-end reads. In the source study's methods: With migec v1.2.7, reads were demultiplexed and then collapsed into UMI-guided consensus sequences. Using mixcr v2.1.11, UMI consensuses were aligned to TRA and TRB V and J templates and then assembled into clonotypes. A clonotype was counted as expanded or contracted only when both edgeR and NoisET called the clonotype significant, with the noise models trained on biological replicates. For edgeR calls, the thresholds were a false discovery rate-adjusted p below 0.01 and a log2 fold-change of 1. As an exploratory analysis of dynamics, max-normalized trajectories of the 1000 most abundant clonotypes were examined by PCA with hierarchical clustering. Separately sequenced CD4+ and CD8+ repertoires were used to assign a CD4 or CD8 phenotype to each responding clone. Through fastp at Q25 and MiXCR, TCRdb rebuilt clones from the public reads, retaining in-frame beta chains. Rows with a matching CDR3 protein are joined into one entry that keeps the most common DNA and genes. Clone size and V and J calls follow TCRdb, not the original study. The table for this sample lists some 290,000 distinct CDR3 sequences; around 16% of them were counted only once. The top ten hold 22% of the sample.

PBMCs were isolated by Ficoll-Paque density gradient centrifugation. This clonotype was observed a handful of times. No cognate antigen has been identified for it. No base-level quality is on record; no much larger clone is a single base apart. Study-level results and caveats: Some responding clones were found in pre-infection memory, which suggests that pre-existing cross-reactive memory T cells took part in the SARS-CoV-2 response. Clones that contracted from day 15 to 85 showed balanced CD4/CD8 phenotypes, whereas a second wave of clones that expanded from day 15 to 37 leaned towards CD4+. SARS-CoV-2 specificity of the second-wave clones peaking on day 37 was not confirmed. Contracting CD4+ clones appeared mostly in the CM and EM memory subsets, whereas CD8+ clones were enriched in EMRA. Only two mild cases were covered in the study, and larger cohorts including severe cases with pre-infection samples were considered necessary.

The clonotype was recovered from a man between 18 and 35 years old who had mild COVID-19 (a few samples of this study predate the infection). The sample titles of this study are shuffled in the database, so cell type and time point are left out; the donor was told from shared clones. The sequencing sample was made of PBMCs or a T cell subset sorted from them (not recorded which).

The nucleotide sequence is given as TGTGCCAGCTCACCACCGCCAACACAGTATTCAGATACGCAGTATTTT. It codes for CASSPPPTQYSDTQYF. This sequence uses TRBV18 and TRBJ2-3; the D gene cannot be resolved reliably. The germline V gene supplies CDR1 KGHSH and CDR2 LQKENI. The CDR3 spans 16 residues, from the cysteine through the phenylalanine. The kept DNA is CDR3 alone, 48 bases in frame from the first base. Cut back by 0 bases and 4 bases, the V and J ends lie 14 bases apart.